What follows are 15 T cell receptor beta chains derived from one specimen sequenced in a study of cytomegalovirus exposure and HLA in healthy donors. Clones were sequenced by immunoSEQ multiplex PCR, and TCRdb holds only the in-frame ones, with some missing. The sample yields roughly 300,000 clones, 86% seen once. Input material: PBMCs. The receptors derive from a young woman in good health and CMV-seronegative.

V usage is TRBV2 and J usage is TRBJ2-1; a weak D match, TRBD2 (5 bases). Germline V gives CDR1 SNHLY, CDR2 FYNNEI. The CDR3 runs 13 residues. V dropped 11 bases and J dropped 4 bases, with 15 bases sitting between them. Here the CDR3 DNA reads TGTGCCGAGGCCCCCGGGGTTTACAATGAGCAGTTCTTC. Translating it yields CAEAPGVYNEQFF.

DNA for the CDR3: TGTGCCAGCAGCCCCTCGACTAGGACCGAGCAGTACTTC. Encoded protein: CASSPSTRTEQYF. This rearrangement joins TRBV28 to TRBJ2-7; possibly TRBD2 for D (6 bases). Germline V gene sequence: CDR1 MDHEN, CDR2 SYDVKM. Trimming took off 6 bases at V and 6 bases at J, with 15 bases between the two ends. The CDR3 loop spans 13 amino acids.

This rearrangement joins TRBV7-2 to TRBJ2-7, with 12 positions matching TRBD2. The junction had 12 bases not matched to a gene; V was cut back by 6 bases and J by 6 bases. CDR3 length: 16 amino acids. In germline, CDR1 is SGHTA, CDR2 FQGNSA. CDR3 loop: CASRIGASGRAVEQYF. CDR3 DNA sequence: TGTGCCAGCAGGATAGGGGCTAGCGGGAGGGCCGTCGAGCAGTACTTC.

The chain links TRBV4-1 to TRBJ2-7; TRBD1 is a possible D gene (6 bases). Deletions cut 0 bases from V and 3 bases from J, with 12 bases between. The CDR3 is 15 amino acids. The germline V gene encodes CDR1 MGHRA and CDR2 YSYEKL. The CDR3 is CASSQDPDRGYEQYF. The CDR3 DNA reads as TGCGCCAGCAGCCAAGACCCGGACAGAGGCTACGAGCAGTACTTC.

The V call is TRBV6-1, the J call TRBJ1-5, with TRBD1 as a possible D gene (6 bases). This CDR3 has 13 residues. Germline values: CDR1 MNHNS, CDR2 SASEGT. Trimming took off 5 bases at V and 5 bases at J, with 10 bases between the two ends. Here the CDR3 DNA reads TGTGCCAGCAGTCCGACAGGTTATCAGCCCCAGCATTTT. Translation gives CASSPTGYQPQHF.

This chain uses TRBV9 with TRBJ2-1; 10 bases agree with TRBD2. V was clipped by 1 base and J by 5 bases; unmatched bases: 0. Germline lookup yields CDR1 SGDLS and CDR2 YYNGEE. This CDR3 spans 14 amino acids. The CDR3 spells CASSVLAGDNEQFF. CDR3 nucleotide sequence: TGTGCCAGCAGCGTACTAGCGGGGGACAATGAGCAGTTCTTC. The variable domain in full, completed from reference TRBV9 and TRBJ2-1, reads DSGVTQTPKHLITATGQRVTLRCSPRSGDLSVYWYQQSLDQGLQFLIQYYNGEERAKGNILERFSAQQFPDLHSELNLSSLELGDSALYFCASSVLAGDNEQFFGPGTRLTVL.

The chain combines TRBV19 with TRBJ2-1; TRBD1 aligns across 7 bases. The germline V gene has CDR1 LNHDA and CDR2 SQIVND (reference sequence). Trimming cost V 1 base and J 9 bases; bases outside gene matches: 12. The CDR3 loop spans 16 amino acids. The CDR3 loop reads CASSIAQTGAGLEQFF. The CDR3 nucleotides are TGTGCCAGTAGTATAGCTCAAACAGGGGCAGGTCTTGAGCAGTTCTTC.

The chain joins TRBV15 to TRBJ2-3; D is possibly TRBD2 (6 bases). CDR1 is LNHNV, CDR2 YYDKDF, per germline (reference sequence). Trimming stripped 2 bases from V and 4 bases from J, with 10 bases between. This CDR3 region has 14 residues. The CDR3 DNA reads as TGTGCCACCAGCAGATCGACTAGTGCAGATACGCAGTATTTT. Its protein is CATSRSTSADTQYF.

The genes are TRBV25-1 and TRBJ1-2; unclear D gene. The CDR3 loop spans 12 amino acids. Germline CDR1 and CDR2: MGHDK and SYGVNS. Trimming shortened V by 1 base and J by 7 bases, and 7 bases separated the two germline ends. The CDR3 bases are TGTGCCAGCAGTGAATCTCTCGGTGGCTACACCTTC. It specifies CASSESLGGYTF.

J is TRBJ1-1 and V is TRBV29-1; D remains ambiguous. This CDR3 is 11 amino acids long. Germline-derived CDR1 and CDR2 are SQVTM and ANQGSEA. Trimming took 6 bases from V and 4 from J, leaving 9 bases between them. The CDR3 here is CSVDSTTEAFF. In DNA form, the CDR3 reads TGCAGCGTCGATTCTACCACTGAAGCTTTCTTT. Using reference TRBV29-1 and TRBJ1-1 for the parts outside the CDR3, the full variable domain is SAVISQKPSRDICQRGTSLTIQCQVDSQVTMMFWYRQQPGQSLTLIATANQGSEATYESGFVIDKFPISRPNLTFSTLTVSNMSPEDSSIYLCSVDSTTEAFFGQGTRLTVV.

The chain is built from TRBV6-5 and TRBJ2-1; 8 bases are shared with TRBD2. CDR3 length: 14 residues. V gave up 5 bases and J gave up 9 bases; unmatched junction bases: 9. The V gene's germline CDR1 is MNHEY and CDR2 SVGAGI. The CDR3 reads CASSTKGLDLEQFF. The CDR3 DNA follows: TGTGCCAGCAGTACCAAGGGACTAGACCTTGAGCAGTTCTTC.

This chain connects TRBV6-6 to TRBJ2-3, with D possibly matching TRBD2 (6 bases). Trimming removed 10 bases at V and 0 bases at J, with 20 bases between. The CDR3 totals 16 residues. Germline CDR1 and CDR2: MNHNY and SVGAGI (reference sequence). This chain's CDR3 is CATTTGLSTSTDTQYF. The DNA of the CDR3 is TGTGCCACCACAACGGGACTTTCAACAAGCACAGATACGCAGTATTTT.

The CDR3 nucleotides are TGTGCCAGCTCGGCGGGAGGGGATACGCAGTATTTT. The encoded protein is CASSAGGDTQYF. The chain employs TRBV14 and TRBJ2-3, with TRBD2 matching 9 bases. V was pared by 8 bases and J by 6 bases, with 3 bases of the junction left unmatched. CDR3 length: 12 amino acids. Germline loops: CDR1 SGHDN, CDR2 FVKESK.

CDR3 sequence: CASSLSTGRAGANVLTF. The CDR3 DNA reads as TGTGCCAGCAGCTTAAGTACAGGGAGGGCCGGGGCCAACGTCCTGACTTTC. The chain employs TRBV7-9 and TRBJ2-6, with D maybe TRBD2 (7 bases). The V end was cut by 2 bases, the J end by 4 bases, with 15 bases between. The CDR3 has 17 amino acids. Germline lookup yields CDR1 SEHNR and CDR2 FQNEAQ (reference sequence).

This clone was seen a single time. This sequence joins TRBV29-1 and TRBJ2-5; the match to TRBD2 covers 7 bases. CDR1 SQVTM and CDR2 ANQGSEA come from the germline V gene. CDR3 length: 13 amino acids. The V segment lost 4 bases and the J segment 4 bases; nucleotides outside the gene matches: 6. CDR3 in DNA: TGCAGCGTTGTGGCGGGAGTGTCAGAGACCCAGTACTTC. Protein: CSVVAGVSETQYF.